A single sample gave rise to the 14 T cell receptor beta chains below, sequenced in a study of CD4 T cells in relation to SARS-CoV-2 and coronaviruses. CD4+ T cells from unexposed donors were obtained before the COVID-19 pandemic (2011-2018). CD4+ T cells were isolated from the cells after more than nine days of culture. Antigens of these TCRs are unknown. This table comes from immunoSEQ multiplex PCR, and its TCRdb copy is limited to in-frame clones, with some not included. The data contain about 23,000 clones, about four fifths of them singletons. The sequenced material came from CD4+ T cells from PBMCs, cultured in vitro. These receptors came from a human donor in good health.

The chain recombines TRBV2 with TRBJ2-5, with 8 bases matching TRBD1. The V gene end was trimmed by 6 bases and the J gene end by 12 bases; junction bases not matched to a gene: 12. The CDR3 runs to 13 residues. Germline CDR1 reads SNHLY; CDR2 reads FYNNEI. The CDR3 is CASSGPGTGFKYF. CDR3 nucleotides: TGTGCCAGCAGCGGTCCCGGGACAGGTTTTAAGTACTTC. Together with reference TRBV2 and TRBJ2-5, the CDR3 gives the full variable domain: EPEVTQTPSHQVTQMGQEVILRCVPISNHLYFYWYRQILGQKVEFLVSFYNNEISEKSEIFDDQFSVERPDGSNFTLKIRSTKLEDSAMYFCASSGPGTGFKYFGPGTRLLVL.

CDR3 in amino acids: CASSLEGTGAGRGYTF. DNA for the CDR3: TGCGCCAGCAGCTTGGAGGGGACAGGGGCTGGAAGGGGCTACACCTTC. The gene calls are TRBV5-1 and TRBJ1-2, with 10 bases lining up with TRBD1. The CDR3 consists of 16 residues. Germline V CDR1 and CDR2: SGHRS, YFSETQ. The V gene end was trimmed by 0 bases and the J gene end by 8 bases; junction bases not matched to a gene: 10.

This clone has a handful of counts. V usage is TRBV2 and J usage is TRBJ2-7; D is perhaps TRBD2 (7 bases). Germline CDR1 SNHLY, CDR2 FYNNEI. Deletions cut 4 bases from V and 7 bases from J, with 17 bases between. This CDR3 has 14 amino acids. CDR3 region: CASSALADRGEQYF. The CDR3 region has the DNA TGTGCCAGCAGTGCCCTAGCGGATAGGGGGGAGCAGTACTTC.

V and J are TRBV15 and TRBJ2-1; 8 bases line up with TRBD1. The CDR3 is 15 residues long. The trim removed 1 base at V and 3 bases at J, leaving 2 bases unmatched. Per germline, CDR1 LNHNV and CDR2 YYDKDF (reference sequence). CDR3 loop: CATSRARGLYNEQFF. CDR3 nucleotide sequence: TGTGCCACCAGCAGAGCCAGGGGGCTCTACAATGAGCAGTTCTTC.

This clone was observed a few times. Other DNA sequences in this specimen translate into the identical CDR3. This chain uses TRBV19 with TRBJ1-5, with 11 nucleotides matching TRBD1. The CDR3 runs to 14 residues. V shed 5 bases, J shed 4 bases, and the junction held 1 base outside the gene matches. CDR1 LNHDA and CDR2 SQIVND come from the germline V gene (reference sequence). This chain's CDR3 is CASSGTGGNQPQHF. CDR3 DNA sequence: TGTGCCAGTAGTGGGACAGGGGGTAATCAGCCCCAGCATTTT. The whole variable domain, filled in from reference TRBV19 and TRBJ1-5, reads DGGITQSPKYLFRKEGQNVTLSCEQNLNHDAMYWYRQDPGQGLRLIYYSQIVNDFQKGDIAEGYSVSREKKESFPLTVTSAQKNPTAFYLCASSGTGGNQPQHFGDGTRLSIL.

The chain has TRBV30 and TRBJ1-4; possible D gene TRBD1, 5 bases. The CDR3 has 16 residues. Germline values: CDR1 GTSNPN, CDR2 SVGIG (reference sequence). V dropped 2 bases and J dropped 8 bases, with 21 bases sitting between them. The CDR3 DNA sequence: TGTGCCTGGAGTTCCCCGGGGGACCCCCGTCGCGAAAAACTGTTTTTT. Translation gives CAWSSPGDPRREKLFF.

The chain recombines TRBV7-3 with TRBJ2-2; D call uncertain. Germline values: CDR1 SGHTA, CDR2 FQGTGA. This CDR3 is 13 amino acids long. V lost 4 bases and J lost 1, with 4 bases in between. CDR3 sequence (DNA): TGTGCCAGCAGCTCCAGGAACACCGGGGAGCTGTTTTTT. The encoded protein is CASSSRNTGELFF.

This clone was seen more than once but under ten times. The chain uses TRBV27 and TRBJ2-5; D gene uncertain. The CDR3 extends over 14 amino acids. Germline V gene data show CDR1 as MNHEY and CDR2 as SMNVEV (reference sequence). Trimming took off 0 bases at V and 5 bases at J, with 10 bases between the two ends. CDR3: CASSLSFLGETQYF. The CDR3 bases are TGTGCCAGCAGTTTATCTTTCCTTGGGGAGACCCAGTACTTC.

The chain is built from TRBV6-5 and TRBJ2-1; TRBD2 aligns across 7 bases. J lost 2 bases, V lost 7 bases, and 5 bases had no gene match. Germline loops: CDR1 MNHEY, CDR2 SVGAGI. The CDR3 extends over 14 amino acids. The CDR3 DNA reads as TGTGCCAGCATCCATAGCGGGCCCTACAATGAGCAGTTCTTC. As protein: CASIHSGPYNEQFF.

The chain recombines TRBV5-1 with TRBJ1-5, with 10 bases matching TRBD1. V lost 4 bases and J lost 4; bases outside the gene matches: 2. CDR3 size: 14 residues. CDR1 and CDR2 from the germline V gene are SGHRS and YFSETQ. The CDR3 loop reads CASSEGQGNQPQHF. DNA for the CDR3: TGCGCCAGCAGCGAGGGACAGGGGAATCAGCCCCAGCATTTT.

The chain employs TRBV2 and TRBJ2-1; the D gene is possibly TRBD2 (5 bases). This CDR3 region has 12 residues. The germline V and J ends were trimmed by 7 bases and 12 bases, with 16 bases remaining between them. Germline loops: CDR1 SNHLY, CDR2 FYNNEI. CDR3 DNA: TGTGCCAGCATTGCGGGCCCTACGAGGCAGTTCTTC. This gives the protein CASIAGPTRQFF.

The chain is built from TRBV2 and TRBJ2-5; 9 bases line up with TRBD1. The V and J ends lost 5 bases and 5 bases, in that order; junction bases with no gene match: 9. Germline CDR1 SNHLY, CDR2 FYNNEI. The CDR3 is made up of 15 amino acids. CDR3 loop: CASSPDRGGQETQYF. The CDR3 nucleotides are TGTGCCAGCAGTCCGGACAGGGGAGGGCAGGAGACCCAGTACTTC.

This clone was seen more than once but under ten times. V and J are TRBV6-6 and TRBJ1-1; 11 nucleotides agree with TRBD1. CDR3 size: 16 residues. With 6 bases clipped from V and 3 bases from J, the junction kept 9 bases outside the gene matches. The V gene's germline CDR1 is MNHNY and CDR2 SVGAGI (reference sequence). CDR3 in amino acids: CASSSAPGQGDTEAFF. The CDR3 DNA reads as TGTGCCAGCAGCAGCGCGCCGGGACAGGGGGACACTGAAGCTTTCTTT.

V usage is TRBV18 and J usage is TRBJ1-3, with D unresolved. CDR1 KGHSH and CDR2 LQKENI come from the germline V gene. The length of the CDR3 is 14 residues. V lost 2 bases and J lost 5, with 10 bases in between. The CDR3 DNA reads TGTGCCAGCTCACCAGCCAGGAGAAGAAACACCATATATTTT. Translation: CASSPARRRNTIYF.